Included here is one T cell receptor (beta chain) sequence, with context. Its antigen is undetermined. 13 Jbeta primers and 60 Vbeta primers were used for the PCR. The data were produced by immunoSEQ multiplex PCR, yet TCRdb's version contains in-frame clones alone and is incomplete. Counted here are some 150,000 clones, about 81% occurring once; the ten biggest clones make up roughly 7.7%. The CDR3 runs to 15 residues. Trimming cost V 2 bases and J 0 bases, with 8 bases left between them. Germline lookup yields CDR1 SGHTA and CDR2 FQGTGA. This entry belongs to a study of cytomegalovirus exposure and HLA in healthy donors. Whole-study results and caveats: Later on, a genetic analysis was performed. It linked a missense variant in DCLRE1C with V- and J-gene trimming of TCR beta. Roughly uniform depth of sequencing across donors was assumed in presence/absence analyses. The authors later found TCR association rates varying by HLA locus, with DRB1 most and HLA-C fewest.

This chain connects TRBV7-3 to TRBJ2-1; D unresolved. Sequences were obtained from PBMCs. The origin of this receptor is a woman in her forties or fifties in good health and CMV-seropositive. CDR3 DNA sequence: TGTGCCAGCAGCTTATTACATGGCTCCTACAATGAGCAGTTCTTC. Protein product: CASSLLHGSYNEQFF.